Sequencing of this TCR beta chain was carried out in a study of CXCR3-negative and CXCR3-positive naive CD8 T cells. For the study at large: For each library, about 1.5 +/- 0.3 million TRB reads were obtained, around 140 million in total.

As regards this clonotype: The antigen is unknown.

With UMI labels, 5' RACE was used to prepare the TRB cDNA libraries. TCRdb reworked the 5' RACE reads into one entry per CDR3 protein, no DNA. Seen in this sample are 43,000 or so distinct CDR3 sequences; the ten most common clones hold around 1.4%. Study results and limitations: Memory cells showed distinct TRBV-TRBJ patterns, while the two naive subsets matched.

Sequenced material: naive CXCR3- CD8+ T cells from blood. Regarding subset: CD45RO-CCR7+CD27+CD95- naive CD8+ T cells lacking CXCR3 (TNR3-). This sequence originates from a human donor in good health. Some clones in this sample may be carry-over from other donors' samples.

The CDR3 reads CASSRTGYEETQYF. The chain carries TRBV5-4 and TRBJ2-5; TCRdb's D call, TRBD1, is unchecked because there is no DNA. The length of the CDR3 is 14 residues. Germline V CDR1 and CDR2: SGHNT, YYREEE (reference sequence). Full variable domain (missing parts from reference TRBV5-4 and TRBJ2-5): ETGVTQSPTHLIKTRGQQVTLRCSSQSGHNTVSWYQQALGQGPQFIFQYYREEENGRGNFPPRFSGLQFPNYSSELNVNALELDDSALYLCASSRTGYEETQYFGPGTRLLVL.